Described below is a single T cell receptor beta chain sequence and its context. A single record per CDR3 protein comes from TCRdb applying MiXCR to the 5' RACE reads. The top ten hold under 15% of the sample, which has approximately 600,000 distinct CDR3 sequences, approximately 13% seen once. V shed 5 bases and J 1 base; nucleotides not matched to a gene: 4. This CDR3 comprises 15 residues. CDR1 is SGHTA, CDR2 FQGTGA, per germline. This entry comes from a study of T cells after yellow fever vaccination. This receptor was taken from a man aged 30 to 45 who received the YFV17D yellow fever vaccine. The material sequenced was PBMCs, taken on the day of the yellow fever booster vaccination. The chain recombines TRBV7-3 with TRBJ2-2; TRBD1 matches 7 bases. The CDR3 nucleotides read TGTGCCAGCAGCCCTTGGACAGGGAACACCGGGGAGCTGTTTTTT. This codes for CASSPWTGNTGELFF.